Given below is one TCR beta chain in context. This clonotype was seen at least ten times. It lacks a known antigen. Per-base qualities were not stored, and no clone one base away is much larger. All donors were healthy Caucasians. Using Miltenyi CD45RO+ enrichment and human naive T-cell isolation kits, memory (CD45RO+) and naive T cells were isolated from PBMC. The germline V gene (reference sequence) specifies MNHEY as CDR1 and SMNVEV as CDR2. V is trimmed back by 4 bases and J by 7 bases, and the junction contains 4 bases that no gene match accounts for. CDR3 length: 13 amino acids, cysteine to phenylalanine. The kept DNA is CDR3 alone, 39 bases in frame from the first base. This sample was included in a study of identical twins (TCRdb year 2016). Regarding the study in general: The study deep-sequenced TCR alpha and beta repertoires from monozygotic twins, unrelated adults of various ages and cord blood to test whether fetal clonotypes persist. To rule out contamination, replicate twin experiments were performed at different times with different library preparation protocols. Here is what the overall study found, with its caveats: Excess twin sharing in beta out-of-frame sequences was weaker because fewer shared sequences lowered the signal-to-noise ratio. Recombination models systematically underestimated out-of-frame TCR alpha sharing in monozygotic twins but agreed with sharing between unrelated individuals. Compared with coincidental sharing between unrelated individuals, out-of-frame TCR alpha sequences shared between twins showed an excess of sequences with low generation probability. Because the same donors could not be followed over many years, the conclusions depended on cross-sectional statistical analysis. Fewer insertions were carried by abundant cord blood beta clonotypes, a similar but weaker trend appeared in young adult naive repertoires, and no such trend appeared in memory repertoires. Invariant T cells such as MAIT and iNKT could partly confound zero-insertion analyses, though diverse VJ usage argued against this for most clonotypes.

Library construction relied on 5' RACE. Sequenced using an Illumina HiSeq 2000. Template switching introduced a universal primer binding site; the final cDNA contained a unique molecular identifier, enabling accurate counting of TCR cDNA molecules. Specific primers in the conserved constant-segment region were used to synthesize first-strand cDNA for TCR alpha and beta chains. To control for contamination, every cDNA library carried two barcodes: a SMART-Mk sample barcode plus Illumina barcodes. Two successive PCR steps introduced TruSeq adapter sequences along with Illumina sample barcodes. TCR alpha and beta cDNA libraries were sequenced on the Illumina HiSeq platform with custom primers. The original pipeline was this. MiGEC processed the raw reads to extract unique molecular identifiers, while MiXCR was used to determine the CDR3 positions. Recombination models were inferred per individual with the repgenHMM and IGoR tools using an EM algorithm. The analysis of shared clonotypes was done with the tcR package in R, with sharing normalized by the product of cloneset sizes. To study raw recombination free of thymic and clonal selection effects, out-of-frame nonproductive sequences were analyzed. TCRdb took the public reads, trimmed them with fastp at Q25, ran MiXCR for clone calling and kept in-frame beta chains. Every entry covers one CDR3 protein and lists the most common genes and DNA from its rows. The V and J calls here are based on TCRdb, not the publication. Within this sample are roughly 250,000 distinct CDR3 sequences, with more than 13% of them counted one time only. Around 8.3% of the sample is in the top ten clones.

The clonotype was recovered from a woman younger than 35 in good health. Source material: memory (CD45RO+) T cells sorted from blood. Reading the label with the study, this specimen's cell subset or site is: CD45RO+ enriched T cells. The rearranged chain carries TRBV27 and TRBJ2-7, with 10 bases aligning to TRBD2. The CDR3 amino acid sequence is: CASSSSGSLEQYF. The DNA sequence is TGTGCCAGCAGTTCTAGCGGGAGCCTTGAGCAGTACTTC.